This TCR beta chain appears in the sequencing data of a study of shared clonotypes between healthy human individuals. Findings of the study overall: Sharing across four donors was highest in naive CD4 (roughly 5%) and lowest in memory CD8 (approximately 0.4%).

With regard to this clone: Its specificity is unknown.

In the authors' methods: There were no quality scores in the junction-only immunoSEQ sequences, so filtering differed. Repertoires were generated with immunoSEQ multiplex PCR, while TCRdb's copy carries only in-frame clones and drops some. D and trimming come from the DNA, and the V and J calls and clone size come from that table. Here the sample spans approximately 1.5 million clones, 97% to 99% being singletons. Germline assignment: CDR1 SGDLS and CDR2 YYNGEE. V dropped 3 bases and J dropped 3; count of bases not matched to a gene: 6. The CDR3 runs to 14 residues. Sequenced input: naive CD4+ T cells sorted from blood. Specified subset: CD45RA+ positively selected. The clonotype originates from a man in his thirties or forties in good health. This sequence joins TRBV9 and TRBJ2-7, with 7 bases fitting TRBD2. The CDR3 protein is CASSAAGVGYEQYF. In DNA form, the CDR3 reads TGTGCCAGCAGCGCTGCGGGAGTAGGCTACGAGCAGTACTTC.